This T cell receptor beta chain was retrieved from a study of cytomegalovirus exposure and HLA in healthy donors (dated by TCRdb to the late 2010s). At the level of the whole study: An earlier analysis of about 560 of the donors reported 276 Gb of sequence data and around 110 million unique TCR beta sequences obtained from about 179 million T cells. An early release that covered about 600 HLA-typed donors contained approximately 300 gigabases of sequencing data and about 93 million unique TCR sequences. The genetic ancestry cluster associated with self-reported Caucasian donors included about 81% of the roughly 410 genotyped donors. The study aimed to test whether signatures of past pathogen exposure could be identified by cataloging public T cell receptors. The T cell repertoires of under 700 subjects were profiled by immunosequencing and related to cytomegalovirus serostatus. In addition to the first cohort of 666 subjects, a separate validation cohort of 120 different subjects was used. To predict cytomegalovirus infection status, the study combined high-throughput TCR immunosequencing, statistical association of individual TCRs with disease status, and machine learning. To study patterns of TCR occurrence, a later analysis re-analyzed previously published TCR beta repertoires from 500 to 850 donors and added high-resolution HLA genotyping. In the later analysis, no new phenotypic data were used to find candidate immune exposures; instead, reliance was placed on TCR beta sequences and their occurrence across donors. In an earlier analysis of 587 of the donors, high-throughput TCR beta sequencing was used to judge whether each TCR beta V gene segment behaved as functional or pseudogenic. Donor age, sex, ethnicity and CMV serostatus were compiled alongside the repertoire data. In a later genetic analysis, genome-wide SNP genotypes for about three fifths of the roughly 670 donors were used, and that subset was treated as a discovery cohort. All discovery cohort repertoires had been generated on a single sequencing platform. Class I and class II HLA loci were covered by the typing at four-digit resolution. The number of typed donors differed by locus: about 620-630 for A, B, C, DRB1 and DQB1; some 540 for DQA1; roughly 600 for DPA1; and roughly 450 for DPB1. Because of strong linkage in the cohort, roughly 5 DR-DQ haplotypes were treated as single units for association and clustering. Among roughly 400 genotyped donors of the cohort, an average of about 220,000 unique TCR beta nucleotide sequences was sequenced per donor, of which roughly 17% were non-productive.

What the work shows at the level of the full study, not this receptor alone: A further reported finding was that TCR beta sequences accurately predicted the HLA-A and HLA-B alleles for most subjects in the first cohort. The sequencing pipeline was judged likely to have produced a cluster of highly shared sequence variants as a technical artifact. The authors suggested that the approach could potentially be extended to other disease states and immunological phenotypes. In a later analysis, the rate of TCR association differed among HLA loci, with DRB1 alleles having the most associated TCRs and HLA-C alleles having the fewest. The classifier was reported to diagnose cytomegalovirus status with high specificity and sensitivity in both the original and validation cohorts. Only TCR beta chains were sequenced in this cohort, and the absence of alpha or paired-chain data limited detectable features. In a later genetic analysis, fewer N-insertions in productive TCRs were reported among donors in an Asian-associated ancestry cluster than the 666-donor mean. In a later analysis, HLA-associated TCR beta chains were found to be more clonally expanded and to have lower generation probabilities than equally common non-associated chains. V-gene and J-gene trimming of TCR beta chains was associated with a missense DCLRE1C variant in a later genetic analysis, and the association was replicated in an independent cohort. Because some donors lacked HLA typing at each locus, the association tests relied only on the typed subset. Several of the top co-occurrence clusters appeared to be linked to parvovirus B19, influenza, CMV and Epstein-Barr virus, according to a later analysis. The only immune exposure information available for the cohort was CMV serostatus. Roughly uniform sequencing depth across donors was assumed in presence/absence analyses, although this assumption may not hold. Most CMV-associated TCR beta chains appeared to be HLA-restricted in a later analysis, and the HLA associations seemed to be driven largely by CMV exposure. The earlier analysis of fewer than 750 of the donors excluded about 16 rarely observed V segments, including chromosome 9 orphons, because counts were too low. Most TCR sequences were observed very rarely across donors, whereas some public TCRs were present in many individuals. Correlated functional status among segregating V segments might be attributable to linkage disequilibrium, but an unknown experimental factor could not be ruled out. In a later analysis, about 16,000 TCR beta sequences were associated with specific HLA alleles at a false discovery rate of 0.05. The study gave a list of roughly 150 TCR beta chains associated with cytomegalovirus. In an earlier analysis of around 600 of the donors, most TCR beta V segments were observed in productive rearrangements about 87% or about 30% of the time, broadly matching IMGT annotations. Three of the identified cytomegalovirus-associated TCR beta chains were confirmed in vitro to be specific for cytomegalovirus antigens. Strong co-occurrence of HLA alleles, especially DR and DQ, made assigning TCR associations to individual alleles difficult. Some IMGT-functional V segments, including TRBV6-2 and TRBV6-3, could not be told apart with the 87-base-pair reads, so those segments were excluded.

About this clone: What this receptor recognizes is not known. It has no much larger one-base neighbor in the sample; base qualities were not kept.

The trim is 5 bases for V and 3 bases for J, with a gap of 10 bases between the germline ends. CDR3 length: 13 amino acids, cysteine to phenylalanine. Only the CDR3 DNA stays, 39 bases, in frame from base 1. The germline V gene encodes CDR1 LNHDA and CDR2 SQIVND (reference sequence). The cohort comprised several hundred healthy bone marrow donors. Cohort members were all nominally healthy when sampled, although unrecorded immune exposures were likely present. The donor was CMV seropositive and was included in the group of about 290 seropositive cohort members. A peripheral blood sample was provided by each donor, and peripheral blood mononuclear cells were used for TCR beta sequencing. The Qiagen DNeasy Blood Extraction Kit was used to extract genomic DNA from the blood cell samples. Libraries were built with the immunoSEQ multiplex PCR assay. For the multiplex PCR, a mixture combining 60 forward primers for TCR Vbeta segments and 13 reverse primers for TCR Jbeta segments was used. The CDR3 region of rearranged TCR beta genes was amplified from genomic DNA with a multiplex PCR assay. The amplified TCR beta libraries were sequenced on the Illumina HiSeq System as 87-base-pair reads. The source study handled its data this way. A later analysis tallied roughly 78 million unique TCR beta chains across the 666 repertoires, and some 10 million of those chains were shared by two or more donors. A nearest-neighbor algorithm error-corrected the raw reads and collapsed the reads into unique sequences, merging closely related sequences to remove PCR and sequencing errors. CDR3 sequences were aligned to IMGT reference sequences to assign V, D and J gene segments. For a sequence to be retained, a match of at least six nucleotides was required to both a V gene segment and a J gene segment. Rearrangements were classified as productive when the CDR3 lacked stop codons and remained in frame with V and J, and all other rearrangements were classified as non-productive. Following IMGT convention, CDR3 was defined as the stretch from the second conserved V-encoded cysteine up to the conserved J-encoded phenylalanine. Sequences without an unambiguous match to a single V gene segment were excluded from the earlier analysis of 500 to 700 of the donors. An earlier analysis of approximately 590 of the donors classified V segments as functional when productive rearrangements were above 56.7% and as segregating when the standard deviation between donors was above 5%. To diagnose cytomegalovirus status from the catalog of TCR beta chain sequences, a statistical classification framework was built. In a later analysis, V and J genes were assigned by comparing TCR nucleotide sequences against IMGT/GENE-DB human TR gene sequences. Using the TCRdist pipeline, a later analysis assigned CDR3 sequences along with most-parsimonious VDJ recombination scenarios. In a later analysis, each TCR beta chain was defined by its CDR3 amino acid sequence together with its V-gene family, and reads lacking a unique V-gene family were excluded. In a later analysis, around 600 highly shared, low-generation-probability nucleotide sequences were removed to address suspected cross-contamination and a sequencing artifact. In a later analysis, a clonal expansion index for each public chain was calculated from normalized within-repertoire ranks of inferred template counts. Generation probabilities in a later analysis came from a VDJ recombination model fitted to out-of-frame rearrangements, and those results were checked against IGoR. A later analysis scored TCR-TCR, TCR-HLA and TCR-CMV co-occurrence with hypergeometric tests, applying a repertoire-size bias correction to TCR pairs. To estimate false discovery rates, a later analysis permuted the HLA or CMV assignments 20 times. In a later analysis, co-occurring TCRs were grouped with DBSCAN, and TCRdist sequence similarity was added when clustering was performed within HLA-allele-positive subsets. Repertoires with fewer than 30,000 or more than 120,000 public chains, plus five repertoires with anomalous nucleotide sharing, were excluded from co-occurrence clustering. Drawn from immuneACCESS, this table holds only the in-frame rearrangements with V and J called that TCRdb kept. Clones are partly lost; checked studies trace under half to an unresolved V gene and leave the rest unexplained. The V and J calls and clone size come from that table; D and trimming were worked out from the DNA. The sample data list 150,000 to 200,000 clones, and approximately 79% of these were observed just once. The ten biggest clones cover about 14% of the sample.

This sequence uses TRBV19 and TRBJ1-1, with the D gene call left open. The sequence was collected from a man in his fifties or sixties in good health and CMV-seropositive. The source material was PBMCs. CDR3 reads: CASSWAWDTEAFF. The nucleotide sequence reads TGTGCCAGTAGTTGGGCATGGGACACTGAAGCTTTCTTT.